The 20 T cell receptor beta chains reported below all come from one sample, sequenced in a study of T cell responses to AZD1222 COVID-19 vaccine. Produced via immunoSEQ multiplex PCR; TCRdb's table is partial and in-frame only. The table lists approximately 60,000 clones, approximately 86% of them singletons. This sample comprised peripheral blood, obtained 28 days after the second AZD1222 dose. Receptors originate from an adult who received the AZD1222 COVID-19 vaccine.

This chain uses TRBV7-8 with TRBJ1-5; TRBD1 aligns across 7 bases. Germline-derived CDR1 and CDR2 are SGHVS and FQNEAQ. Unmatched junction bases numbered 10, after V lost 4 bases and J lost 4 bases. The CDR3 has 16 residues. For the CDR3, the DNA is TGTGCCAGCAGCTCTGCTGGACAGGAGGGGAATCAGCCCCAGCATTTT. Its translation: CASSSAGQEGNQPQHF.

The chain uses TRBV30 and TRBJ1-1; no clear D gene. The germline V gene has CDR1 GTSNPN and CDR2 SVGIG (reference sequence). V dropped 3 bases and J dropped 3 bases, with 11 bases sitting between them. The CDR3 sequence is 13 residues long. CDR3 sequence (DNA): TGTGCCTGGAGGGCGACATACTACACTGAAGCTTTCTTT. Amino acids: CAWRATYYTEAFF.

The chain couples TRBV12-3 or TRBV12-4 to TRBJ1-1, with D uncertain. This CDR3 contains 12 residues. V was cut by 2 bases and J by 4 bases, with 5 bases left in between. CDR3 nucleotide sequence: TGTGCCAGCAGTTTAAGGGTCACTGAAGCTTTCTTT. Translating gives CASSLRVTEAFF.

This chain joins TRBV28 and TRBJ1-1, with D unclear. Germline-derived CDR1 and CDR2 are MDHEN and SYDVKM. The V end was cut by 3 bases, the J end by 0 bases, with 14 bases between. The CDR3 runs to 16 residues. The CDR3 here is CASSFGSFDMNTEAFF. The CDR3 DNA reads as TGTGCCAGCAGTTTCGGATCGTTCGACATGAACACTGAAGCTTTCTTT. Drawing the rest from reference TRBV28 and TRBJ1-1, the complete variable domain is DVKVTQSSRYLVKRTGEKVFLECVQDMDHENMFWYRQDPGLGLRLIYFSYDVKMKEKGDIPEGYSVSREKKERFSLILESASTNQTSMYLCASSFGSFDMNTEAFFGQGTRLTVV.

The gene calls are TRBV11-3 and TRBJ1-5, with D hard to call. Germline-derived CDR1 and CDR2 are SGHNT and YENEEA. The germline V and J ends were trimmed by 1 base and 11 bases, with 9 bases remaining between them. CDR3 length equals 12 residues. This CDR3 reads CASSLVGFSQHF. CDR3 coding DNA: TGTGCCAGCAGCTTAGTGGGGTTTTCCCAGCATTTT.

The gene calls are TRBV5-1 and TRBJ2-1; D is possibly TRBD2 (6 bases). The germline V gene has CDR1 SGHRS and CDR2 YFSETQ. V shed 4 bases and J shed 0 bases, with 14 bases lying between them. There are 16 residues in the CDR3. CDR3 in amino acids: CASSPGLLSSYNEQFF. CDR3 DNA: TGCGCCAGCAGCCCGGGACTCCTGAGCTCCTACAATGAGCAGTTCTTC.

This clone appeared a few times. This chain joins TRBV28 and TRBJ2-5; 8 nucleotides align to TRBD1. The junction had 6 bases not matched to a gene; V was cut back by 4 bases and J by 5 bases. Germline assignment: CDR1 MDHEN and CDR2 SYDVKM. This CDR3 is 14 amino acids long. The CDR3: CASSSPDRAETQYF. The CDR3 DNA follows: TGTGCCAGCAGTTCCCCGGACAGGGCTGAGACCCAGTACTTC.

The V call is TRBV5-1, the J call TRBJ1-2, with D possibly matching TRBD1 (5 bases). The V gene's germline CDR1 is SGHRS and CDR2 YFSETQ. This CDR3 spans 15 amino acids. V lost 3 bases, J lost 9 bases, and 21 bases lay in between. CDR3 nucleotides: TGCGCCAGCAGCTCTACCGGGCAGGGACCTATGAGCTACACCTTC. This translates into CASSSTGQGPMSYTF. The full variable domain, with the rest looked up from reference TRBV5-1 and TRBJ1-2, is KAGVTQTPRYLIKTRGQQVTLSCSPISGHRSVSWYQQTPGQGLQFLFEYFSETQRNKGNFPGRFSGRQFSNSRSEMNVSTLELGDSALYLCASSSTGQGPMSYTFGSGTRLTVV.

The chain couples TRBV4-3 to TRBJ2-1; TRBD2 aligns across 7 bases. In germline, CDR1 is LGHNA, CDR2 YSLEER. Germline trimming cut 1 base from V and 0 bases from J; bases unmatched to any gene: 12. The CDR3 is made up of 19 amino acids. This CDR3 reads CASSQVSLAVLSSYNEQFF. For the CDR3, the DNA is TGCGCCAGCAGCCAAGTTTCCCTAGCGGTTTTGAGCTCCTACAATGAGCAGTTCTTC.

The rearrangement joins TRBV5-4 to TRBJ1-1; D unclear. Deletions cut 3 bases from V and 7 bases from J, with 13 bases between. Germline lookup yields CDR1 SGHNT and CDR2 YYREEE (reference sequence). The CDR3 contains 13 residues. Here the CDR3 DNA reads TGTGCCAGCAGCTGGAGTCTGGAGCATGAAGCTTTCTTT. Translation gives CASSWSLEHEAFF.

A few counts support this clone. The chain links TRBV6-5 to TRBJ1-6, with D possibly being TRBD1 (5 bases). V was cut by 3 bases and J by 13 bases, with 19 bases left in between. Germline values: CDR1 MNHEY, CDR2 SVGAGI. CDR3 length equals 15 residues. The DNA for the CDR3 is TGTGCCAGCAGTTATTCCGGGACGTCGGAATGGCCCCTCCACTTT. Residues: CASSYSGTSEWPLHF.

This clone showed up just a few times. The chain carries TRBV4-1 and TRBJ2-2; D remains unclear. V was clipped by 1 base and J by 7 bases, with 10 bases between them. The CDR3 is 14 residues long. Germline V CDR1 and CDR2: MGHRA, YSYEKL. CDR3 loop: CASSQGTPGGELFF. CDR3 coding DNA: TGCGCCAGCAGCCAAGGGACCCCCGGCGGGGAGCTGTTTTTT.

Written as DNA, the CDR3 is TGTGCCAGCAGTTCGACAGGGGGCGCAGGTACGCAGTATTTT. It translates to CASSSTGGAGTQYF. The chain couples TRBV27 to TRBJ2-3; TRBD1 matches at 10 bases. Germline lookup yields CDR1 MNHEY and CDR2 SMNVEV (reference sequence). Trimming at V came to 4 bases and at J to 8 bases, leaving 6 bases not matched to a gene. The CDR3 runs to 14 residues.

The V call is TRBV28, the J call TRBJ2-7; D is undetermined. Germline V gene data show CDR1 as MDHEN and CDR2 as SYDVKM. This CDR3 is 14 amino acids long. Trimming took 3 bases from V and 3 from J, leaving 12 bases between them. Here the CDR3 DNA reads TGTGCCAGCAGTTTTCAGGCAGACAACTACGAGCAGTACTTC. It codes for CASSFQADNYEQYF.

The chain has TRBV5-1 and TRBJ1-6, with TRBD1 identical over 7 bases. Germline-derived CDR1 and CDR2 are SGHRS and YFSETQ. The CDR3 is made up of 13 amino acids. With V trimmed by 5 bases and J by 5 bases, 1 base remained unmatched. The CDR3 here is CASRGTDNSPLHF. For the CDR3, the DNA is TGCGCCAGCAGGGGGACAGATAATTCACCCCTCCACTTT.

This clone is medium-sized. V and J are TRBV9 and TRBJ2-7; possibly TRBD1 for D (5 bases). Germline CDR1 SGDLS, CDR2 YYNGEE. This CDR3 spans 14 amino acids. V lost 0 bases and J 5 bases, leaving 12 bases between the germline ends. The CDR3 spells CASSVVARADEQYF. CDR3 DNA sequence: TGTGCCAGCAGCGTAGTAGCCAGGGCGGACGAGCAGTACTTC.

V gene TRBV2 combines with J gene TRBJ1-1; the D is unclear. Looked up from germline, CDR1 is SNHLY and CDR2 is FYNNEI. With 2 bases removed from V and 5 bases from J, the gap between germline ends came to 9 bases. This CDR3 spans 13 amino acids. Here the CDR3 DNA reads TGTGCCAGCAGTGAATTTGTGGGGACTGAAGCTTTCTTT. This sequence encodes CASSEFVGTEAFF.

The chain uses TRBV4-2 and TRBJ2-7; D gene ambiguous. The CDR3 totals 12 residues. Trimming took off 0 bases at V and 4 bases at J, with 4 bases between the two ends. CDR1 is LGHNA, CDR2 YNFKEQ, per germline. CDR3 in amino acids: CASSQDFYEQYF. As DNA, the CDR3 is TGTGCCAGCAGCCAAGATTTTTACGAGCAGTACTTC.

The DNA of the CDR3 is TGTGCCTGGAGTGGTGGGGGGGGCGAGCAGTACTTC. This sequence encodes CAWSGGGGEQYF. This chain links TRBV30 with TRBJ2-7; TRBD2 aligns across 7 bases. Germline V lookup: CDR1 GTSNPN, CDR2 SVGIG (reference sequence). The CDR3 runs 12 residues. The V gene end was trimmed by 1 base and the J gene end by 6 bases; junction bases not matched to a gene: 3.

This sequence joins TRBV14 and TRBJ1-2; 10 bases are shared with TRBD1. The CDR3 length is 15 residues. Trimming removed 2 bases from V and 4 bases from J; junction bases left unmatched: 4. From germline, CDR1 is SGHDN and CDR2 FVKESK. CDR3 DNA sequence: TGTGCCAGCAGCCAACTGACAGGGGGCAGCTATGGCTACACCTTC. The encoded protein is CASSQLTGGSYGYTF.